The clone carrying this T cell receptor (beta chain) came up many times. What it binds is not known. Among the hyperthyroidism patients, all were newly diagnosed, aged 18 to 65, with under 2 months' duration. Certain patients, namely those with other autoimmune diseases, uncontrolled infections, pregnancy or lactation, were excluded. Using RNA transcripts, the TCR beta CDR3 regions were amplified. First-round RT-PCR relied on HTBI primers, and a second-round multiplex PCR came next. TCRdb re-called the multiplex PCR reads through MiXCR, storing one row per CDR3 protein. The sample holds over a million distinct CDR3 sequences; about 35% are singletons and the top ten take around 10%. The V gene's germline CDR1 is PRHDT and CDR2 FYEKMQ (reference sequence). The CDR3 is made up of 14 amino acids. V lost 5 bases, J lost 7 bases, and 12 bases lay in between. The data stem from a study of Graves' ophthalmopathy and Graves' hyperthyroidism.

General study findings and limits: Thyroid clonotypes that were expanded above 0.001 frequency mostly also appeared in blood. For predicting ophthalmopathy progression, the model had roughly 70% sensitivity and around 72% specificity.

This receptor was identified in an adult man with Graves' hyperthyroidism. The gene calls are TRBV13 and TRBJ2-6, with D unclear. Input material: peripheral blood or thyroid tissue (not recorded which). CDR3 in DNA: TGTGCCAGCAGCACTGGGCCCTCTGCCAACGTCCTGACTTTC. This translates into CASSTGPSANVLTF.